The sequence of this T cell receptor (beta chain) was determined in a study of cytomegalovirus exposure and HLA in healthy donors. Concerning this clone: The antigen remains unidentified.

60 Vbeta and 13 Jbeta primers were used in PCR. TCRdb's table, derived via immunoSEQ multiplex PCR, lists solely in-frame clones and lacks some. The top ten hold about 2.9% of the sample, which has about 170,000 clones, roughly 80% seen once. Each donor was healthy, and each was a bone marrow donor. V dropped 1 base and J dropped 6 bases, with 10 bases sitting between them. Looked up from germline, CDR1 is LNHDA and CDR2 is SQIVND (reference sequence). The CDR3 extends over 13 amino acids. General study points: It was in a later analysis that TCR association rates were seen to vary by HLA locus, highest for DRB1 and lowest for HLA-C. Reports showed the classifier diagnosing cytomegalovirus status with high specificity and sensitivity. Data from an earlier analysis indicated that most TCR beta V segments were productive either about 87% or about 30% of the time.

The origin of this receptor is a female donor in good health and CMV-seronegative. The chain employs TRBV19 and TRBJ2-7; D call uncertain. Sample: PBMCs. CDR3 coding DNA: TGTGCCAGTAGTATAGCGGTTAGGAGCGAGCAGTACTTC. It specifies CASSIAVRSEQYF.